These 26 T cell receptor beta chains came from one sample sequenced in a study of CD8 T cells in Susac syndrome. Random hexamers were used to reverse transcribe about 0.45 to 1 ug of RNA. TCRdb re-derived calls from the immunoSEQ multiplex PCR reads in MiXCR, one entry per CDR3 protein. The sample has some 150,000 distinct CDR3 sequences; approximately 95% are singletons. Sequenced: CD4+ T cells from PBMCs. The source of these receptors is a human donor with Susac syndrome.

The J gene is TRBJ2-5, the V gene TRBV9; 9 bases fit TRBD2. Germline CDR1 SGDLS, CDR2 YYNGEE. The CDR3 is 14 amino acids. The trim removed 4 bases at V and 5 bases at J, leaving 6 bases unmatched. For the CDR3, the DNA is TGTGCCAGCAGCCCAACCGCGGGAGGGGAGACCCAGTACTTC. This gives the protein CASSPTAGGETQYF.

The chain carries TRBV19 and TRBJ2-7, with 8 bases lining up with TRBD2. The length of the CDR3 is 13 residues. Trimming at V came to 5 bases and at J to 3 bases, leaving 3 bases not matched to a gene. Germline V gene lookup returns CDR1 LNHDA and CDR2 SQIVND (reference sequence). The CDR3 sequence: CASSPGGNYEQYF. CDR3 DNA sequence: TGTGCCAGTAGTCCGGGGGGGAACTACGAGCAGTACTTC.

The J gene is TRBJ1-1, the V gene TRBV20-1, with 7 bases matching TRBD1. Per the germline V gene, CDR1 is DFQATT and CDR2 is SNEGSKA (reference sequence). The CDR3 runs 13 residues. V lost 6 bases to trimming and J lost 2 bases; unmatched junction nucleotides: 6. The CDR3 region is CSAETGTNTEAFF. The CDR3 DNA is TGCAGTGCCGAGACAGGGACAAACACTGAAGCTTTCTTT.

CDR3 in DNA: TGTGCCACCAGCAGGGACATAAATGAAAAACTGTTTTTT. Protein: CATSRDINEKLFF. This sequence joins TRBV15 and TRBJ1-4, with D perhaps matching TRBD1 (5 bases). Germline assignment: CDR1 LNHNV and CDR2 YYDKDF (reference sequence). V lost 3 bases and J lost 5, with 7 bases in between. The CDR3 has 13 amino acids.

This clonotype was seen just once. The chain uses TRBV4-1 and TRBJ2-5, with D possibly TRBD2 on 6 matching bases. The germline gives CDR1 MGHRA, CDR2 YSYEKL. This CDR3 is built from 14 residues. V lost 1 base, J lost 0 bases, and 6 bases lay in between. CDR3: CASSQAGDQETQYF. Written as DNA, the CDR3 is TGCGCCAGCAGCCAAGCGGGAGACCAAGAGACCCAGTACTTC.

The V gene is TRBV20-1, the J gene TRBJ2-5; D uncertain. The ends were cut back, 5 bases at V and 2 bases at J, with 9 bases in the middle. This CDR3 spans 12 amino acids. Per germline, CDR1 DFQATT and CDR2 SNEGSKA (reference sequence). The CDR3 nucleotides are TGCAGTGCTGGCGGTCAGCAAGAGACCCAGTACTTC. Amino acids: CSAGGQQETQYF.

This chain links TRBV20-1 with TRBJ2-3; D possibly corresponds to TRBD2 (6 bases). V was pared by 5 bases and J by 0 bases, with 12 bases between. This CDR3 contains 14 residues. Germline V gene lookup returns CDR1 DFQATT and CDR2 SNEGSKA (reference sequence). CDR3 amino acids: CSAAGRSSTDTQYF. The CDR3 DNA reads TGCAGTGCTGCGGGGCGATCTAGCACAGATACGCAGTATTTT.

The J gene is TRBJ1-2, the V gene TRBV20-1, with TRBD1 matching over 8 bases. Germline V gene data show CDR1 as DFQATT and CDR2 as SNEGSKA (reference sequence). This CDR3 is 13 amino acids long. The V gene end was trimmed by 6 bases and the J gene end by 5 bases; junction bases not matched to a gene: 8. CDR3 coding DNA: TGCAGTGCCCGAGCGACAGGGGAATATGGCTACACCTTC. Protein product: CSARATGEYGYTF.

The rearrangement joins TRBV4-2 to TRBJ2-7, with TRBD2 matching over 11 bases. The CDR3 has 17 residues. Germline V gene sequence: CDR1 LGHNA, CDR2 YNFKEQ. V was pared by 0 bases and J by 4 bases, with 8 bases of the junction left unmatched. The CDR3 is CASSQEKVAGGLYEQYF. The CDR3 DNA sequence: TGTGCCAGCAGCCAAGAGAAGGTAGCGGGGGGGCTATACGAGCAGTACTTC.

The CDR3 spells CASGDRGSTDTQYF. Here the CDR3 DNA reads TGTGCCAGCGGCGACAGGGGGTCCACAGATACGCAGTATTTT. The chain carries TRBV19 and TRBJ2-3; 9 bases align to TRBD1. J was trimmed by 2 bases and V by 9 bases; bases with no gene match: 6. This CDR3 is 14 amino acids long. Germline assignment: CDR1 LNHDA and CDR2 SQIVND (reference sequence).

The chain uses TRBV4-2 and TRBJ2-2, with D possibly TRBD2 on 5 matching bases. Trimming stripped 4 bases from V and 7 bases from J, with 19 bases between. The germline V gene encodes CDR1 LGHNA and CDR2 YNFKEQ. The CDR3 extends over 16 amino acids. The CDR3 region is CASSPPRGGVFGELFF. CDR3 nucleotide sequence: TGTGCCAGCAGCCCTCCCCGGGGTGGGGTTTTCGGGGAGCTGTTTTTT.

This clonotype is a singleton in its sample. The CDR3 nucleotides are TGCAGCGTTGGACAGGGATTAGAAGAGACCCAGTACTTC. Amino acids: CSVGQGLEETQYF. This chain uses TRBV29-1 with TRBJ2-5, with 7 bases fitting TRBD1. With 4 bases clipped from V and 3 bases from J, the junction kept 5 bases outside the gene matches. The CDR3 extends over 13 amino acids. The germline V gene encodes CDR1 SQVTM and CDR2 ANQGSEA.

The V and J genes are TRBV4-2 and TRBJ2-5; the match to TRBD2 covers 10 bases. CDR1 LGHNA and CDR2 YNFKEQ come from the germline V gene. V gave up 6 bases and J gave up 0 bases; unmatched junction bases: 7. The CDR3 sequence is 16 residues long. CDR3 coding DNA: TGTGCCAGCAGTCCAACTAGCGGGGCTTACCAAGAGACCCAGTACTTC. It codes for CASSPTSGAYQETQYF.

The DNA of the CDR3 is TGCGGAGCTGGACAGGGGACAACTAACACTGAAGCTTTCTTT. Protein sequence: CGAGQGTTNTEAFF. This rearrangement joins TRBV20-1 to TRBJ1-1, with TRBD1 identical over 9 bases. The CDR3 contains 14 residues. Germline loops: CDR1 DFQATT, CDR2 SNEGSKA (reference sequence).

The DNA of the CDR3 is TGCGCCAGCACCCACGGGCTCTGGTCCTACGAGCAGTACTTC. Translated: CASTHGLWSYEQYF. The J gene is TRBJ2-7, the V gene TRBV4-1, with D hard to call. Germline-derived CDR1 and CDR2 are MGHRA and YSYEKL. The CDR3 contains 14 residues. V shed 7 bases and J shed 1 base, with 14 bases lying between them.

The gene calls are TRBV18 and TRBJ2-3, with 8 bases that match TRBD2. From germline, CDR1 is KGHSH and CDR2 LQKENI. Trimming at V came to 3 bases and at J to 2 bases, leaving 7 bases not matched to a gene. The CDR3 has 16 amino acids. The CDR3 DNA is TGTGCCAGCTCACCGCCCCTAGCGGGTTTCACAGATACGCAGTATTTT. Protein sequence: CASSPPLAGFTDTQYF.

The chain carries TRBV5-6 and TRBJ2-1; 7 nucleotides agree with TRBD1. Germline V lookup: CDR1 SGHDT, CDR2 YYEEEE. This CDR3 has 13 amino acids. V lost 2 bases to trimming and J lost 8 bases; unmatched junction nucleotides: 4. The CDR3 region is CASSFPGGHEQFF. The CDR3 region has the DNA TGTGCCAGCAGCTTTCCAGGGGGACATGAGCAGTTCTTC.

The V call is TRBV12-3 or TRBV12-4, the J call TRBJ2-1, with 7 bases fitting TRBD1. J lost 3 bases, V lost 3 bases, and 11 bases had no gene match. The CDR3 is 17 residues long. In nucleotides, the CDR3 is TGTGCCAGCAGTTTGGGCAAGACAGGGAGCCTCTACAATGAGCAGTTCTTC. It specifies CASSLGKTGSLYNEQFF.

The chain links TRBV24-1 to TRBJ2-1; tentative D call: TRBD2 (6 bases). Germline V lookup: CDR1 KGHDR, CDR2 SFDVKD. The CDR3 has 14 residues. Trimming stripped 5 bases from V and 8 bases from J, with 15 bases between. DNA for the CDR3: TGTGCCACCAGTGCCCGGGAGAAGATCCATGAGCAGTTCTTC. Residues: CATSAREKIHEQFF.

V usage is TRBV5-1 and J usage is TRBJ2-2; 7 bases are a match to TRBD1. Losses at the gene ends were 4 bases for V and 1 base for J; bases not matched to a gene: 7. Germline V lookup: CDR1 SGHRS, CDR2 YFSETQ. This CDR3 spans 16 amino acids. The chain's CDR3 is CASSLTGLGNTGELFF. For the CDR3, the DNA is TGCGCCAGCAGCCTGACAGGGCTTGGGAACACCGGGGAGCTGTTTTTT.

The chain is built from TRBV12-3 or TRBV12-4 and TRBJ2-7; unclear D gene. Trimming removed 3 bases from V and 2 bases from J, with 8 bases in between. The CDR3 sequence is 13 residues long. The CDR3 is CASSLPSPYEQYF. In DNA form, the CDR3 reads TGTGCCAGCAGTTTGCCCAGCCCCTACGAGCAGTACTTC.

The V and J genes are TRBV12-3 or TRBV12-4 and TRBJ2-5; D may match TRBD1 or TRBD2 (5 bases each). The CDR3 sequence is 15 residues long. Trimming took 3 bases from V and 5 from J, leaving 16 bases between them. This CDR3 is CASSFSRGRGETQYF. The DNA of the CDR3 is TGTGCCAGCAGTTTCTCTAGGGGTCGAGGGGAGACCCAGTACTTC.

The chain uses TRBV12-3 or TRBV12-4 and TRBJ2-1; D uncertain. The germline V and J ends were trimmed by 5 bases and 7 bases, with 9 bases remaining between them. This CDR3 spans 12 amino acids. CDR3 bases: TGTGCCAGCAGTAGATTTGAGAATGAGCAGTTCTTC. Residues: CASSRFENEQFF.

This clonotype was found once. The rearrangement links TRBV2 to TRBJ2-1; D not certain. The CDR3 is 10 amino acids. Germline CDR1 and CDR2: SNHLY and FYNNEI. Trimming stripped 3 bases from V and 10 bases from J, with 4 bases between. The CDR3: CASSDGEQFF. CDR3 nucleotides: TGTGCCAGCAGTGATGGGGAGCAGTTCTTC.

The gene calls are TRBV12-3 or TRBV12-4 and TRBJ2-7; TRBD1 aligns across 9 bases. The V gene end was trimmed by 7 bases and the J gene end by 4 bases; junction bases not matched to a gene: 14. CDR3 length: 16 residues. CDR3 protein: CASTPSSGTGQYEQYF. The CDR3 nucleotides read TGTGCCAGCACCCCCAGTTCGGGGACAGGGCAATACGAGCAGTACTTC.

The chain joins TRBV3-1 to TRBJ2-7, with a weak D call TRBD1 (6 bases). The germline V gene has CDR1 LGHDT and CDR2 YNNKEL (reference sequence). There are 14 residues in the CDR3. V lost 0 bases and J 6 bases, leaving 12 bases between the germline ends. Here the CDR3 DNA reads TGTGCCAGCAGCCAAGATGGACAGAGGGGCGAGCAGTACTTC. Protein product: CASSQDGQRGEQYF.